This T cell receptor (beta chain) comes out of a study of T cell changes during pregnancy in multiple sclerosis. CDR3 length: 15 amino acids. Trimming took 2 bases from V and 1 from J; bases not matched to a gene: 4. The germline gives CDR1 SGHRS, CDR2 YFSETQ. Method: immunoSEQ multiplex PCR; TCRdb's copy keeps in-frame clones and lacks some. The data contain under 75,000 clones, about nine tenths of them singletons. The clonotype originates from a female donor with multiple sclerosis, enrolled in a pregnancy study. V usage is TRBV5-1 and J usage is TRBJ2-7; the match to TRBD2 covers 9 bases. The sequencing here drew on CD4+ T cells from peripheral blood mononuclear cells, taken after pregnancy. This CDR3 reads CASSFSTSGSYEQYF. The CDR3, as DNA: TGCGCCAGCAGCTTTTCGACTAGCGGATCCTACGAGCAGTACTTC.